The clone carrying this T cell receptor beta chain was seen repeatedly, ten times or more. Its antigen remains unknown. Making TCR cDNA involved 5'RACE template switching, which added UMIs and a universal primer site. One entry per CDR3 protein results from TCRdb running MiXCR on the 5' RACE reads. The sample lists 140,000 to 150,000 distinct CDR3 sequences; 5% to 8% were seen once. The sample is drawn from a study of T cells after yellow fever vaccination. Study-wide findings and caveats: Booster sampling recovered most clones from primary vaccination (around 96% CD4, approximately 88% CD8).

Germline assignment: CDR1 SEHNR and CDR2 FQNEAQ (reference sequence). This CDR3 spans 14 amino acids. Trimming left V 1 base short and J 2 bases short, with 9 bases between. The source material was CD4+ T cells sorted from PBMCs, sampled 10 days after the yellow fever booster vaccination. The clonotype comes from a man aged 25-40 years who received the YFV17D yellow fever vaccine. This chain uses TRBV7-9 with TRBJ2-7; D assignment may be TRBD1 or TRBD2 (6 bases each). The CDR3 region is CASSLEGGTYEQYF. CDR3 DNA: TGTGCCAGCAGCTTAGAAGGGGGGACCTACGAGCAGTACTTC.